The 32 T cell receptor beta chains listed next were all sequenced from one sample in a study of T cell changes during pregnancy in multiple sclerosis (dated by TCRdb to between 2019 and 2020). The library was obtained by the immunoSEQ multiplex PCR assay. TCRdb retrieved this table from immuneACCESS and kept in-frame rearrangements only. Not all clones are present; in checked studies, unresolved V genes account for under half, and no reason is known for the remainder. The sample table records 45,000 to 65,000 clones; around 94% of these occur just once. Together, the top ten hold approximately 3.7% of the sample. Material: CD8+ T cells from peripheral blood mononuclear cells, obtained in the third trimester of pregnancy. These receptors were collected from a female donor with multiple sclerosis, enrolled in a pregnancy study.

The chain joins TRBV29-1 to TRBJ2-7, with D possibly TRBD2 on 6 matching bases. V lost 6 bases and J lost 2, with 17 bases in between. The CDR3 spans 14 residues. The germline V gene encodes CDR1 SQVTM and CDR2 ANQGSEA. This chain's CDR3 is CSVGGGHTPYEQYF. CDR3 coding DNA: TGCAGCGTCGGGGGAGGCCATACCCCCTACGAGCAGTACTTC.

The chain carries TRBV5-1 and TRBJ2-2, with 7 positions matching TRBD1. J lost 6 bases, V lost 8 bases, and 10 bases had no gene match. The CDR3 sequence is 14 residues long. In germline, CDR1 is SGHRS, CDR2 YFSETQ. The CDR3 DNA reads as TGCGCCAGTACCGGTACAGGGGTGGCCGGGGAGCTGTTTTTT. Amino acids: CASTGTGVAGELFF.

V gene TRBV7-9 combines with J gene TRBJ2-1, with 14 bases that match TRBD2. The V gene end was trimmed by 6 bases and the J gene end by 9 bases; junction bases not matched to a gene: 13. The germline V gene encodes CDR1 SEHNR and CDR2 FQNEAQ (reference sequence). The CDR3 sequence is 17 residues long. This CDR3 reads CASSSPDGTSGRPEQFF. CDR3 in DNA: TGTGCCAGCAGTTCCCCTGATGGGACTAGCGGGAGACCTGAGCAGTTCTTC.

The table lists this clone with a count of one. This chain links TRBV28 with TRBJ2-3; TRBD2 aligns across 10 bases. From germline, CDR1 is MDHEN and CDR2 SYDVKM. The V gene end was trimmed by 5 bases and the J gene end by 0 bases; junction bases not matched to a gene: 14. This CDR3 region has 19 residues. CDR3 amino acids: CASSLLAGPLLESTDTQYF. CDR3 in DNA: TGTGCCAGCAGTCTACTAGCGGGACCTCTTTTAGAAAGCACAGATACGCAGTATTTT.

V usage is TRBV5-5 and J usage is TRBJ2-7; D is perhaps TRBD1 (6 bases). Germline V gene lookup returns CDR1 SGHKS and CDR2 YYEKEE (reference sequence). This CDR3 has 14 residues. Trimming shortened V by 2 bases and J by 6 bases, and 15 bases separated the two germline ends. This CDR3 reads CASSFGRGSLEQYF. CDR3 DNA sequence: TGTGCCAGCAGCTTTGGCAGGGGATCGCTCGAGCAGTACTTC. Supplemented by reference TRBV5-5 and TRBJ2-7, the full variable domain reads DAGVTQSPTHLIKTRGQQVTLRCSPISGHKSVSWYQQVLGQGPQFIFQYYEKEERGRGNFPDRFSARQFPNYSSELNVNALLLGDSALYLCASSFGRGSLEQYFGPGTRLTVT.

The chain recombines TRBV19 with TRBJ2-1, with 14 nucleotides matching TRBD2. This CDR3 comprises 16 residues. Germline CDR1 and CDR2: LNHDA and SQIVND (reference sequence). J lost 12 bases, V lost 0 bases, and 7 bases had no gene match. This CDR3 is CASSIEPGLAGAGQFF. DNA of the CDR3: TGTGCCAGTAGTATAGAACCGGGACTAGCGGGGGCCGGGCAGTTCTTC.

The V and J genes are TRBV4-1 and TRBJ1-5, with TRBD1 matching 9 bases. CDR1 is MGHRA and CDR2 is YSYEKL in the germline V gene. V was clipped by 4 bases and J by 4 bases; unmatched bases: 11. There are 17 residues in the CDR3. This CDR3 reads CASSPGLQTGGNQPQHF. In nucleotides, the CDR3 is TGCGCCAGCAGCCCAGGTTTGCAGACAGGGGGGAATCAGCCCCAGCATTTT.

This clone was found once. J is TRBJ2-3 and V is TRBV11-2; 9 bases line up with TRBD2. V gave up 8 bases and J gave up 6 bases; unmatched junction bases: 9. This CDR3 comprises 14 residues. Germline V lookup: CDR1 SGHAT, CDR2 FQNNGV. CDR3 nucleotides: TGTGCCAGCCATAGCGGGAGAAGGAGGGATACGCAGTATTTT. Protein product: CASHSGRRRDTQYF.

The chain carries TRBV28 and TRBJ2-1; no clear D. Germline CDR1 and CDR2: MDHEN and SYDVKM. This CDR3 comprises 12 residues. Trimming took 6 bases from V and 6 from J, leaving 9 bases between them. CDR3 in DNA: TGTGCCAGCAGCACGGGTGGCAATGAGCAGTTCTTC. Translating it yields CASSTGGNEQFF.

The gene calls are TRBV9 and TRBJ1-1; 7 bases line up with TRBD1. From germline, CDR1 is SGDLS and CDR2 YYNGEE. Trimming at V came to 7 bases and at J to 4 bases, leaving 4 bases not matched to a gene. The CDR3 covers 12 residues. DNA for the CDR3: TGTGCCAGCGGAGGGGGCGCCACTGAAGCTTTCTTT. It specifies CASGGGATEAFF.

The genes are TRBV9 and TRBJ2-1, with 11 bases that match TRBD2. Trimming at V came to 3 bases and at J to 4 bases, leaving 9 bases not matched to a gene. The germline CDR1 and CDR2 sequences are SGDLS and YYNGEE. This CDR3 comprises 17 residues. The CDR3 sequence is CASSAGRGTSGYNEQFF. CDR3 DNA: TGTGCCAGCAGCGCGGGCCGCGGGACTAGCGGATACAATGAGCAGTTCTTC. The full variable domain, its missing parts supplied by reference TRBV9 and TRBJ2-1, is DSGVTQTPKHLITATGQRVTLRCSPRSGDLSVYWYQQSLDQGLQFLIQYYNGEERAKGNILERFSAQQFPDLHSELNLSSLELGDSALYFCASSAGRGTSGYNEQFFGPGTRLTVL.

This sequence joins TRBV4-3 and TRBJ2-1; possible D gene TRBD1, 7 bases. CDR3 length: 16 amino acids. With 1 base removed from V and 6 bases from J, the gap between germline ends came to 16 bases. Per the germline V gene, CDR1 is LGHNA and CDR2 is YSLEER. The CDR3 is CASSQGPGGTSNEQFF. The DNA of the CDR3 is TGCGCCAGCAGCCAAGGTCCAGGGGGGACCTCCAATGAGCAGTTCTTC.

The V gene is TRBV28, the J gene TRBJ2-5, with 7 bases aligning to TRBD2. J was trimmed by 5 bases and V by 6 bases; bases with no gene match: 15. In germline, CDR1 is MDHEN, CDR2 SYDVKM. The CDR3 spans 16 residues. In nucleotides, the CDR3 is TGTGCCAGCAGCTCACACGGACTAGGCGACTGGGAGACCCAGTACTTC. Encoded protein: CASSSHGLGDWETQYF.

This clone has just a few counts. V gene TRBV4-2 combines with J gene TRBJ1-5, with D possibly TRBD1 on 5 matching bases. This CDR3 comprises 15 residues. Germline-derived CDR1 and CDR2 are LGHNA and YNFKEQ. The ends were cut back, 4 bases at V and 3 bases at J, with 13 bases in the middle. DNA for the CDR3: TGTGCCAGCAGCCTTGGGGGGGGACTCAATCAGCCCCAGCATTTT. This gives the protein CASSLGGGLNQPQHF.

This sequence joins TRBV18 and TRBJ1-5; 7 nucleotides line up with TRBD1. The V gene's germline CDR1 is KGHSH and CDR2 LQKENI. CDR3 length equals 14 residues. The V segment lost 6 bases and the J segment 8 bases; nucleotides outside the gene matches: 10. The CDR3 sequence: CASSGTAGKEPQHF. Here the CDR3 DNA reads TGTGCCAGCTCGGGGACAGCCGGGAAAGAGCCCCAGCATTTT.

The chain joins TRBV10-3 to TRBJ2-6; 9 bases fit TRBD1. The CDR3 is made up of 17 amino acids. Germline values: CDR1 ENHRY, CDR2 SYGVKD. J gave up 4 bases and V 11 bases, and 15 bases lay outside the gene matches. CDR3 nucleotide sequence: TGTGCCGCGAGGCGGGACAGGGAAGGTTACGGGGCCAACGTCCTGACTTTC. Translation gives CAARRDREGYGANVLTF.

The chain is built from TRBV5-1 and TRBJ1-5; weak D call: TRBD1 (6 bases). Germline CDR1 is SGHRS and CDR2 is YFSETQ. V lost 3 bases and J 2 bases, leaving 12 bases between the germline ends. CDR3 size: 15 residues. Here the CDR3 reads CASSWGGAGNQPQHF. In DNA, the CDR3 is TGCGCCAGCAGCTGGGGGGGGGCCGGCAATCAGCCCCAGCATTTT.

The chain combines TRBV4-1 with TRBJ2-1; TRBD2 aligns across 14 bases. Germline-derived CDR1 and CDR2 are MGHRA and YSYEKL. V shed 4 bases, J shed 6 bases, and the junction held 2 bases outside the gene matches. This CDR3 has 15 residues. The CDR3, as DNA: TGCGCCAGCAGCCCGACTAGCGGGAGGGCCAATGAGCAGTTCTTC. Translating gives CASSPTSGRANEQFF.

The rearrangement joins TRBV6-1 to TRBJ2-1, with 7 nucleotides matching TRBD1. The CDR3 is 14 amino acids. CDR1 is MNHNS, CDR2 SASEGT, per germline. The V and J ends lost 11 bases and 5 bases, in that order; junction bases with no gene match: 12. The CDR3 here is CASSPGGQNNEQFF. The CDR3 DNA reads as TGTGCCTCGTCTCCAGGGGGACAGAACAATGAGCAGTTCTTC.

This chain joins TRBV6-5 and TRBJ2-6, with unresolved D. The CDR3 spans 15 residues. Germline CDR1 is MNHEY and CDR2 is SVGAGI. The ends were cut back, 2 bases at V and 0 bases at J, with 5 bases in the middle. This CDR3 reads CASSYESSGANVLTF. CDR3 sequence (DNA): TGTGCCAGCAGTTACGAGAGCTCTGGGGCCAACGTCCTGACTTTC.

The rearrangement uses TRBV27 and TRBJ2-1; a weak D match, TRBD2 (6 bases). The CDR3 has 16 amino acids. CDR1 is MNHEY and CDR2 is SMNVEV in the germline V gene (reference sequence). Trimming took 4 bases from V and 0 from J, leaving 13 bases between them. The CDR3 nucleotides are TGTGCCAGCAGTTCCCCGACTAGTTCCTCCTACAATGAGCAGTTCTTC. It is translated as CASSSPTSSSYNEQFF.

The chain links TRBV19 to TRBJ2-4; 14 bases are shared with TRBD2. Germline assignment: CDR1 LNHDA and CDR2 SQIVND (reference sequence). There are 19 residues in the CDR3. The V and J ends lost 7 bases and 8 bases, in that order; junction bases with no gene match: 19. The CDR3, as DNA: TGTGCCAGTACCTCACCCGGGACTAGCGGGAGTCCCCATTCGGACATTCAGTACTTC. This translates into CASTSPGTSGSPHSDIQYF. Using reference TRBV19 and TRBJ2-4 for the parts outside the CDR3, the full variable domain is DGGITQSPKYLFRKEGQNVTLSCEQNLNHDAMYWYRQDPGQGLRLIYYSQIVNDFQKGDIAEGYSVSREKKESFPLTVTSAQKNPTAFYLCASTSPGTSGSPHSDIQYFGAGTRLSVL.

V and J are TRBV9 and TRBJ2-7, with 8 bases lining up with TRBD2. Germline V gene sequence: CDR1 SGDLS, CDR2 YYNGEE. Trimming cost V 0 bases and J 0 bases; bases outside gene matches: 2. CDR3 length: 15 residues. The chain's CDR3 is CASSVEGTSSYEQYF. In DNA form, the CDR3 reads TGTGCCAGCAGCGTAGAGGGGACTAGCTCCTACGAGCAGTACTTC. Filled out from reference TRBV9 and TRBJ2-7, the complete variable domain reads DSGVTQTPKHLITATGQRVTLRCSPRSGDLSVYWYQQSLDQGLQFLIQYYNGEERAKGNILERFSAQQFPDLHSELNLSSLELGDSALYFCASSVEGTSSYEQYFGPGTRLTVT.

This clone was seen a few times. The chain joins TRBV29-1 to TRBJ1-6; D is unresolved. The germline gives CDR1 SQVTM, CDR2 ANQGSEA. With 3 bases removed from V and 9 bases from J, the gap between germline ends came to 12 bases. The CDR3 is 13 residues long. CDR3 sequence reads: CSVDEGAGSPLHF. In DNA form, the CDR3 reads TGCAGCGTTGACGAGGGAGCTGGTTCACCCCTCCACTTT.

The rearrangement links TRBV30 to TRBJ2-1; 10 nucleotides match TRBD2. The CDR3 loop spans 16 amino acids. Germline CDR1 and CDR2: GTSNPN and SVGIG (reference sequence). With V trimmed by 0 bases and J by 5 bases, 7 bases remained unmatched. The CDR3, as DNA: TGTGCCTGGAGTGTACAAGCGGGAGGGCCCCACAATGAGCAGTTCTTC. It yields the protein CAWSVQAGGPHNEQFF. The full variable domain, its missing parts supplied by reference TRBV30 and TRBJ2-1, is SQTIHQWPATLVQPVGSPLSLECTVEGTSNPNLYWYRQAAGRGLQLLFYSVGIGQISSEVPQNLSASRPQDRQFILSSKKLLLSDSGFYLCAWSVQAGGPHNEQFFGPGTRLTVL.

The chain joins TRBV9 to TRBJ2-7, with 10 nucleotides matching TRBD1. The CDR3 consists of 16 residues. Germline-derived CDR1 and CDR2 are SGDLS and YYNGEE. J was trimmed by 5 bases and V by 3 bases; bases with no gene match: 11. For the CDR3, the DNA is TGTGCCAGCAGCGAGGATGCGGGACAGGGGATCAACGAGCAGTACTTC. Translating gives CASSEDAGQGINEQYF.

The rearrangement uses TRBV7-6 and TRBJ2-7; TRBD2 is a possible D gene (6 bases). CDR1 and CDR2 from the germline V gene are SGHVS and FNYEAQ. The CDR3 sequence is 15 residues long. Trimming shortened V by 1 base and J by 5 bases, and 15 bases separated the two germline ends. CDR3 in amino acids: CASSLVQRAVHEQYF. In nucleotides, the CDR3 is TGTGCCAGCAGCTTAGTCCAGCGGGCGGTCCACGAGCAGTACTTC.

V usage is TRBV5-1 and J usage is TRBJ2-7; 10 bases match TRBD1. Unmatched junction bases numbered 6, after V lost 1 base and J lost 5 bases. The CDR3 is 15 residues long. Germline lookup yields CDR1 SGHRS and CDR2 YFSETQ. In DNA, the CDR3 is TGCGCCAGCAGCTTGACGGGACAGGGGACCCACGAGCAGTACTTC. Amino acids: CASSLTGQGTHEQYF.

The chain is built from TRBV10-1 and TRBJ2-2, with a possible D match to TRBD2 (5 bases). The germline V gene has CDR1 WNHNN and CDR2 SYGVQD (reference sequence). Trimming removed 4 bases from V and 6 bases from J, with 12 bases in between. CDR3 length equals 14 residues. The CDR3, as DNA: TGCGCCAGCAGTGGTACTAGTTATCCCGGGGAGCTGTTTTTT. Residues: CASSGTSYPGELFF.

By frequency in the sample, this clone is medium-sized. CDR3 amino acids: CASSLMDPGLAAVKETQYF. CDR3 DNA sequence: TGTGCCAGCAGCCTTATGGACCCGGGACTAGCGGCCGTTAAAGAGACCCAGTACTTC. The chain uses TRBV7-2 and TRBJ2-5, with TRBD2 matching over 11 bases. V lost 5 bases and J lost 3; bases outside the gene matches: 17. From germline, CDR1 is SGHTA and CDR2 FQGNSA. The CDR3 extends over 19 amino acids.

The chain is built from TRBV7-8 and TRBJ2-7, with D maybe TRBD1 (5 bases). The V end lost 0 bases, the J end lost 3 bases, and 6 bases lay between the germline ends. Germline CDR1 SGHVS, CDR2 FQNEAQ. CDR3 length: 13 amino acids. CDR3 DNA sequence: TGTGCCAGCAGCTTAGCACAGGACTACGAGCAGTACTTC. Translation gives CASSLAQDYEQYF. Looking up the rest from reference TRBV7-8 and TRBJ2-7 gives the full variable domain: GAGVSQSPRYKVAKRGQDVALRCDPISGHVSLFWYQQALGQGPEFLTYFQNEAQLDKSGLPSDRFFAERPEGSVSTLKIQRTQQEDSAVYLCASSLAQDYEQYFGPGTRLTVT.

The J gene is TRBJ2-1, the V gene TRBV14; 7 nucleotides line up with TRBD1. The CDR3 consists of 16 residues. The J segment lost 2 bases and the V segment lost 4 bases, leaving 8 bases of the junction unmatched. In germline, CDR1 is SGHDN, CDR2 FVKESK. CDR3: CASSLNPQGTYNEQFF. For the CDR3, the DNA is TGTGCCAGCAGCCTTAATCCACAGGGGACCTACAATGAGCAGTTCTTC.